This record covers a single T cell receptor beta chain. The data derive from a study of T cell changes during pregnancy in multiple sclerosis. The CDR3 has 13 amino acids. V was shortened by 0 bases and J by 3 bases, with 5 bases between the two germline ends. Germline-derived CDR1 and CDR2 are SEHNR and FQNEAQ (reference sequence). Libraries were prepared by immunoSEQ multiplex PCR; TCRdb keeps only in-frame clonotypes and omits some of them. The sample holds more than 65,000 clones, 80% to 90% seen once. Sequenced here: peripheral blood, sampled before pregnancy. The chain couples TRBV7-9 to TRBJ1-2, with D unclear. The receptor comes from a female donor with multiple sclerosis, enrolled in a pregnancy study. In DNA form, the CDR3 reads TGTGCCAGCAGCTTAGCCGGGGACTATGGCTACACCTTC. This gives the protein CASSLAGDYGYTF.